This is a list of T cell receptor beta chains from one sample in a study of blood T cell repertoires in COVID-19. Sequencing was performed with immunoSEQ multiplex PCR; in TCRdb, only in-frame clones are kept and a portion is missing. The sample records 250,000 to 300,000 clones, around 84% being singletons. Sequenced: PBMCs or T cells enriched from blood (not recorded which). The receptor set was obtained from a man younger than 45 with acute COVID-19. Both conserved end residues are part of each CDR3. D genes are given only for firm matches. A row's size may be missing; if present it is once, few, many or a size class.

d_call	j_call	v_call	clone_size	cdr3_nt	cdr3_aa
TRBD1	TRBJ1-2	TRBV6-5	-	TGTGCCAGCAGGGTCCAGACAGGGGTCTATGGCTACACCTTC	CASRVQTGVYGYTF
TRBD2	TRBJ2-2	TRBV30	-	TGTGCCTGGAGTGTGAGCCGGTCTAGCGGGGGGGAGCTGTTTTTT	CAWSVSRSSGGELFF
-	TRBJ2-3	TRBV7-2	-	TGTGCCAGCAGCCGTCGTGCTGGGAGTCCACAAGATACGCAGTATTTT	CASSRRAGSPQDTQYF
TRBD1	TRBJ1-4	TRBV4-3	-	TGCGCCAGCAGCCAAGACGTAGGGGGCTCTGTAAGTAATGAAAAACTGTTTTTT	CASSQDVGGSVSNEKLFF
TRBD1	TRBJ1-1	TRBV19	-	TGTGCCAGTAGTCGGGGGGGACAGGGACGTACTGAAGCTTTCTTT	CASSRGGQGRTEAFF
-	TRBJ1-2	TRBV10-1	-	TGCGCCAGCAGTGACAGGGCAAGCTATGGCTACACCTTC	CASSDRASYGYTF
-	TRBJ1-1	TRBV27	-	TGTGCCAGCAGTCGAGGGGGAATGAACACTGAAGCTTTCTTT	CASSRGGMNTEAFF
-	TRBJ2-4	TRBV7-2	-	TGTGCCAGCAGCTCCGGTCTAGCCAATATAGCCAAAAACATTCAGTACTTC	CASSSGLANIAKNIQYF
-	TRBJ2-5	TRBV15	few	TGTGCCACCAGCAGAGATTGGCGGGAGACCCAGTACTTC	CATSRDWRETQYF
-	TRBJ2-5	TRBV20-1	-	TGCAGTGCTACAGGGCAAGAGACCCAGTACTTC	CSATGQETQYF
TRBD1	TRBJ1-1	TRBV7-9	-	TGTGCCAGCAGCCTGGGGACAGGGGTGGGTACTGAAGCTTTCTTT	CASSLGTGVGTEAFF
TRBD2	TRBJ2-3	TRBV3-1/TRBV3-2	-	TGTGCCAGCAGCCAAGATAGCGGGAGGACAGATACGCAGTATTTT	CASSQDSGRTDTQYF
TRBD1	TRBJ1-1	TRBV28	-	TGTGCCAGCAGCGAGACAGGGGTAATTCGGGCTTTCTTT	CASSETGVIRAFF
TRBD2	TRBJ2-1	TRBV11-3	-	TGTGCCAGCAGCCGGCGGGAGGGCCTCCGATTCTCGAATGAGCAGTTCTTC	CASSRREGLRFSNEQFF
TRBD1	TRBJ1-4	TRBV5-4	-	TGTGCCAGCAGCTCCCGGGACAGGGTTACTCTCCCTTTCTCTTTT	CASSSRDRVTLPFSF
-	TRBJ1-1	TRBV7-9	-	TGTGCCAGCAGCTTAGAAGTGAGCACTGAAGCTTTCTTT	CASSLEVSTEAFF
-	TRBJ1-6	TRBV5-1	-	TGTGCCAGCAGCTACCTAGAGAATTCACCCCTCCACTTT	CASSYLENSPLHF
TRBD2	TRBJ2-1	TRBV5-1	-	TGTGCCAGCAGCCCTGAGGAAGGACTAGCGGAGGGGGGTGAGCAGTTCTTC	CASSPEEGLAEGGEQFF
-	TRBJ2-2	TRBV30	-	TGTGCCTGGAGTGAAGGGGGGGCCGGGGAGCTGTTTTTT	CAWSEGGAGELFF
-	TRBJ1-4	TRBV21-1	-	TGTGCCTCCGACGTGGACAGGTCTAAGGAAAAACTGTTTTTT	CASDVDRSKEKLFF
-	TRBJ2-1	TRBV19	-	TGTGCCAGTAGTATCCCTGGCGGAAGAGTTGAGCAGTTCTTC	CASSIPGGRVEQFF
-	TRBJ1-5	TRBV15	-	TGTGCCACCAGCAGAGAGGGGCCTCCTATGCCCCAGCATTTT	CATSREGPPMPQHF
-	TRBJ1-2	TRBV5-1	-	TGCGCCAGCAGCTTGGAGTCCCAGGGAGGCTATGGCTACACCTTC	CASSLESQGGYGYTF
-	TRBJ2-1	TRBV5-8	once	TGTGCCAGCAGCTTGGGAGCGGCCTCCTACAATGAGCAGTTCTTC	CASSLGAASYNEQFF
-	TRBJ1-4	TRBV19	-	TGTGCCAGTAGTATAAAACGTGCAGGGATAAGAAAACTGTTTTTT	CASSIKRAGIRKLFF
TRBD2	TRBJ2-1	TRBV6-2/TRBV6-3	-	TGTGCCAGCAGTTACTTAGCGGGAGCCTACAATGAGCAGTTCTTC	CASSYLAGAYNEQFF
TRBD2	TRBJ2-3	TRBV7-8	-	TGTGCCAGCACCCCCTATGGCGGGGGGGGCACAGATACGCAGTATTTT	CASTPYGGGGTDTQYF